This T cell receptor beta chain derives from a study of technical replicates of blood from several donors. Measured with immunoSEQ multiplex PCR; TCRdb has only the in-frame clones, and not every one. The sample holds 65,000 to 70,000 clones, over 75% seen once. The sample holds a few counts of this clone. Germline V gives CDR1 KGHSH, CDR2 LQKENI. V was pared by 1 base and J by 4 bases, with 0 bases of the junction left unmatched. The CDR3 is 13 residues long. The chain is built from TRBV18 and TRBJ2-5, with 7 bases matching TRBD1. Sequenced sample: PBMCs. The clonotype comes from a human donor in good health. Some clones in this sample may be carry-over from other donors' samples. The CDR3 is CASSPRQGETQYF. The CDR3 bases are TGTGCCAGCTCACCACGACAGGGAGAGACCCAGTACTTC.